This TCR beta chain was observed in a study of T-cell memory formation after mild COVID-19. Turning to the study itself: Among the donors, TCR clusters were largely specific to each donor. Study outcomes and limitations: Cross-reactive memory seemingly joined, as some responding clones were found in pre-infection memory.

One entry per CDR3 protein results from TCRdb running MiXCR on the 5' RACE reads. The sample records roughly 300,000 distinct CDR3 sequences, approximately 7.6% being singletons. This clonotype was seen a few times. The antigen is undetermined. This clonotype was sampled from a young man who had mild COVID-19 (a few samples of this study predate the infection). Cell type and time point are not known. Source material: PBMCs or a T cell subset sorted from them (not recorded which).

CDR3 region: CASSSQGQLGAFF. The CDR3 DNA is TGTGCCAGCAGTTCGCAGGGACAGCTAGGAGCTTTCTTT. The rearrangement joins TRBV6-5 to TRBJ1-1, with 7 bases lining up with TRBD1. J was trimmed by 10 bases and V by 4 bases; bases with no gene match: 9. Germline-derived CDR1 and CDR2 are MNHEY and SVGAGI. CDR3 length: 13 residues.